This T cell receptor beta chain was documented in a study of blood T cell repertoires in COVID-19. Across the study: The United States, Italy and Spain provided the acute and convalescent COVID-19 samples. Sources were T cells, B-cell-depleted T cells, or PBMCs; the material itself was cDNA or gDNA.

Per the original methods: Nucleated cell counts were estimated from reference gene primer amplification. Using immunoSEQ multiplex PCR, the repertoire was profiled, and TCRdb retains in-frame clones only, with some absent. For V, J and clone size, that table is used; D and trimming come from the DNA. The sample includes about 200,000 clones, 90% of them seen just once. Germline V lookup: CDR1 SNHLY, CDR2 FYNNEI. J lost 1 base, V lost 6 bases, and 7 bases had no gene match. This CDR3 contains 15 residues. This receptor was obtained from a man aged 50 to 60 with acute or convalescent COVID-19. The sequenced material came from peripheral blood. This chain joins TRBV2 and TRBJ2-3, with TRBD2 matching 7 bases. Written as DNA, the CDR3 is TGTGCCAGCAGGCTAGCGGTCGGGGGCACAGATACGCAGTATTTT. This codes for CASRLAVGGTDTQYF.